This TCR beta chain was identified in a study of blood T cell repertoires in COVID-19. Turning to the study itself: The United States, Italy and Spain supplied acute and convalescent COVID-19 samples. Sample material is recorded as cDNA or gDNA derived from T cells, B-cell-depleted T cells, or PBMCs.

Authors' processing steps: Estimation of nucleated cell counts relied on the amplification of reference gene primers. The assay was immunoSEQ multiplex PCR, and TCRdb's table has in-frame clones only and misses some. The DNA gave D and trimming, while V, J and clone size come from that table. The sample lists over 35,000 clones; approximately 91% were seen once. This CDR3 comprises 15 residues. V lost 1 base and J 5 bases, leaving 12 bases between the germline ends. Germline V gives CDR1 SGHRS, CDR2 YFSETQ. This receptor was taken from a woman under 40 in a cohort sampled during active COVID-19. Material for sequencing was peripheral blood. The chain combines TRBV5-1 with TRBJ2-2; D might be TRBD1 (6 bases). CDR3 residues: CASSLTQGITGELFF. CDR3 sequence (DNA): TGCGCCAGCAGCTTGACACAGGGAATAACCGGGGAGCTGTTTTTT.